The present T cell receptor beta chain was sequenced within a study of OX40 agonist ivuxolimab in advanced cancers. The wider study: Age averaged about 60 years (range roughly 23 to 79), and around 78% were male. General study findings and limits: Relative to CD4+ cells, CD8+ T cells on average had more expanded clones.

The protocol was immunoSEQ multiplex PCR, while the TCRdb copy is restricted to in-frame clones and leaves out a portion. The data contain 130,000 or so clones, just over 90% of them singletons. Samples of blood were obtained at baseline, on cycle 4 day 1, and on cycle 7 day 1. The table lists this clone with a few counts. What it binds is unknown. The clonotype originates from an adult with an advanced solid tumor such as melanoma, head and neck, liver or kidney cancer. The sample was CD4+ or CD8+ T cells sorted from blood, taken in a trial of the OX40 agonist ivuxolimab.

The CDR3 nucleotides read TGTGCCAGCAGCGTAGGCCCAGCGGGGTACACCGGGGAGCTGTTTTTT. This translates into CASSVGPAGYTGELFF. The J gene is TRBJ2-2, the V gene TRBV9; 7 nucleotides line up with TRBD2. The germline V gene has CDR1 SGDLS and CDR2 YYNGEE. CDR3 length: 16 residues. J lost 3 bases, V lost 0 bases, and 5 bases had no gene match.